This TCR beta chain was documented in a study of PD-1 blockade in classical Hodgkin lymphoma. Time point here: cycle 4 day 1 (C4D1), after 5 to 7 weeks of nivolumab. Brentuximab vedotin exposure varied among the patients, all of whom had relapsed after autologous stem cell transplantation. This table comes from immunoSEQ multiplex PCR, and its TCRdb copy is limited to in-frame clones, with some not included. The data hold under 35,000 clones, with 72% observed a single time. The CDR3 spans 12 residues. With 1 base removed from V and 5 bases from J, the gap between germline ends came to 7 bases. Per germline, CDR1 SGHRS and CDR2 YFSETQ. In its sample, this clone was seen once.

The V gene is TRBV5-1, the J gene TRBJ2-7; D is unresolved. The sequenced sample was peripheral blood mononuclear cells (PBMCs), obtained before the fourth cycle of nivolumab. This TCR derives from a human donor with classical Hodgkin lymphoma. CDR3 loop: CASSLTADEQYF. The CDR3 DNA sequence: TGCGCCAGCAGCTTGACGGCAGACGAGCAGTACTTC.